The rows below give T cell receptor beta chains drawn from one sample of a study of OX40 agonist ivuxolimab in advanced cancers. Clones were sequenced by immunoSEQ multiplex PCR, and TCRdb holds only the in-frame ones, with some missing. The sample shows fewer than 65,000 clones, over 80% of them seen only once. The sequencing used CD4+ or CD8+ T cells sorted from blood, collected in a trial of the OX40 agonist ivuxolimab. All receptors come from an adult with an advanced solid tumor such as melanoma, head and neck, liver or kidney cancer. CDR3s include the opening cysteine and the closing phenylalanine or tryptophan. D genes are given only for firm matches. Size is stated for part of the rows, as once, few or many counts, or as a class when the clone is expanded.

clone_size: -; v_call: TRBV19; d_call: -; j_call: TRBJ2-5; cdr3_aa: CASSIDLSGAQYF; cdr3_nt: TGTGCCAGTAGTATAGACCTTTCAGGGGCCCAGTACTTC
clone_size: -; v_call: TRBV7-9; d_call: -; j_call: TRBJ2-2; cdr3_aa: CASSPRVANTGELFF; cdr3_nt: TGTGCCAGCAGCCCTAGAGTGGCGAACACCGGGGAGCTGTTTTTT
clone_size: -; v_call: TRBV19; d_call: TRBD2; j_call: TRBJ2-7; cdr3_aa: CASSTGLAGSYEQYF; cdr3_nt: TGTGCCAGTAGTACGGGACTAGCGGGTTCCTACGAGCAGTACTTC
clone_size: -; v_call: TRBV27; d_call: -; j_call: TRBJ2-1; cdr3_aa: CATMMVGGRWSGYNEQFF; cdr3_nt: TGTGCCACCATGATGGTGGGGGGTAGGTGGTCGGGCTACAATGAGCAGTTCTTC
clone_size: -; v_call: TRBV7-2; d_call: TRBD1; j_call: TRBJ1-1; cdr3_aa: CASSSGQGHTEAFF; cdr3_nt: TGTGCCAGCAGCTCGGGACAGGGCCACACTGAAGCTTTCTTT
clone_size: -; v_call: TRBV28; d_call: -; j_call: TRBJ2-3; cdr3_aa: CASSFIRGTGTDTQYF; cdr3_nt: TGTGCCAGCAGTTTCATCAGGGGAACTGGCACAGATACGCAGTATTTT
clone_size: -; v_call: TRBV19; d_call: -; j_call: TRBJ2-3; cdr3_aa: CASSIAGARTDTQYF; cdr3_nt: TGTGCCAGTAGTATAGCAGGGGCGCGGACAGATACGCAGTATTTT
clone_size: -; v_call: TRBV5-1; d_call: -; j_call: TRBJ2-3; cdr3_aa: CASSQNTDTQYF; cdr3_nt: TGCGCCAGCAGCCAAAACACAGATACGCAGTATTTT
clone_size: -; v_call: TRBV7-2; d_call: TRBD2; j_call: TRBJ2-3; cdr3_aa: CASSARAGADTQYF; cdr3_nt: TGTGCCAGCAGCGCCCGGGCGGGAGCAGATACGCAGTATTTT
clone_size: -; v_call: TRBV28; d_call: TRBD2; j_call: TRBJ2-2; cdr3_aa: CASSLLGRATGELFF; cdr3_nt: TGTGCCAGCAGTTTACTAGGGAGGGCCACCGGGGAGCTGTTTTTT
clone_size: few; v_call: TRBV5-1; d_call: TRBD1; j_call: TRBJ2-3; cdr3_aa: CASSLRDRGTAQYF; cdr3_nt: TGCGCCAGCAGCCTCCGGGACAGGGGAACTGCGCAGTATTTT
clone_size: -; v_call: TRBV4-1; d_call: -; j_call: TRBJ2-2; cdr3_aa: CASSYGNTGELFF; cdr3_nt: TGCGCCAGCTCCTACGGGAATACCGGGGAGCTGTTTTTT
clone_size: -; v_call: TRBV28; d_call: -; j_call: TRBJ1-5; cdr3_aa: CASRGFGTFDGSNQPQHF; cdr3_nt: TGTGCCAGCAGGGGGTTTGGGACGTTTGACGGCAGCAATCAGCCCCAGCATTTT
clone_size: -; v_call: TRBV15; d_call: -; j_call: TRBJ2-3; cdr3_aa: CATSRGRTDTQYF; cdr3_nt: TGTGCCACCAGCAGGGGGCGCACAGATACGCAGTATTTT
clone_size: few; v_call: TRBV30; d_call: TRBD2; j_call: TRBJ2-3; cdr3_aa: CAWSVQREGRGDTQYF; cdr3_nt: TGTGCCTGGAGTGTCCAGCGGGAGGGCCGAGGAGATACGCAGTATTTT
clone_size: few; v_call: TRBV4-1; d_call: TRBD2; j_call: TRBJ2-3; cdr3_aa: CASSQDLGGLAAWGTDTQYF; cdr3_nt: TGCGCCAGCAGCCAAGATCTTGGGGGACTAGCGGCCTGGGGCACAGATACGCAGTATTTT
clone_size: -; v_call: TRBV18; d_call: -; j_call: TRBJ2-6; cdr3_aa: CASSPPGPGANVLTF; cdr3_nt: TGTGCCAGCTCACCACCGGGTCCTGGGGCCAACGTCCTGACTTTC
clone_size: -; v_call: TRBV5-1; d_call: TRBD2; j_call: TRBJ2-1; cdr3_aa: CASDPISGSMNEQFF; cdr3_nt: TGCGCCAGCGACCCCATTAGCGGGAGTATGAATGAGCAGTTCTTC
clone_size: -; v_call: TRBV6-5; d_call: -; j_call: TRBJ2-7; cdr3_aa: CASSYNTQGLNEQYF; cdr3_nt: TGTGCCAGCAGTTACAATACCCAGGGGCTTAACGAGCAGTACTTC
clone_size: -; v_call: TRBV6-5; d_call: TRBD2; j_call: TRBJ2-3; cdr3_aa: CASSYREAGVRDTQYF; cdr3_nt: TGTGCCAGCAGTTACAGGGAAGCGGGAGTTCGAGATACGCAGTATTTT
clone_size: -; v_call: TRBV5-1; d_call: -; j_call: TRBJ2-2; cdr3_aa: CASSLADGAGELFF; cdr3_nt: TGCGCCAGCAGCTTGGCCGACGGGGCCGGGGAGCTGTTTTTT
clone_size: -; v_call: TRBV6-6; d_call: TRBD1; j_call: TRBJ2-7; cdr3_aa: CASSDRDRVYEQYF; cdr3_nt: TGTGCCAGCAGTGACCGGGACAGGGTTTACGAGCAGTACTTC
clone_size: -; v_call: TRBV5-4; d_call: -; j_call: TRBJ2-2; cdr3_aa: CASSLEVNTGELFF; cdr3_nt: TGTGCCAGCAGCTTGGAGGTAAACACCGGGGAGCTGTTTTTT
clone_size: -; v_call: TRBV11-2; d_call: TRBD1; j_call: TRBJ2-1; cdr3_aa: CASNPSTGGYEQFF; cdr3_nt: TGTGCCAGCAACCCGTCAACAGGGGGCTATGAGCAGTTCTTC
clone_size: -; v_call: TRBV7-3; d_call: TRBD1; j_call: TRBJ1-2; cdr3_aa: CASSLGQGAGYGYTF; cdr3_nt: TGTGCCAGCAGCTTAGGACAGGGGGCGGGCTATGGCTACACCTTC
clone_size: -; v_call: TRBV15; d_call: -; j_call: TRBJ2-5; cdr3_aa: CATSRDLETQYF; cdr3_nt: TGTGCCACCAGCAGAGATCTAGAGACCCAGTACTTC
clone_size: -; v_call: TRBV7-8; d_call: TRBD2; j_call: TRBJ2-1; cdr3_aa: CASSLGAGVENEQFF; cdr3_nt: TGTGCCAGCAGCTTAGGGGCGGGAGTAGAAAATGAGCAGTTCTTC
clone_size: -; v_call: TRBV18; d_call: -; j_call: TRBJ2-5; cdr3_aa: CASSQFQETQYF; cdr3_nt: TGTGCCAGCTCACAGTTTCAAGAGACCCAGTACTTC
clone_size: -; v_call: TRBV5-1; d_call: TRBD2; j_call: TRBJ2-1; cdr3_aa: CASSSGLAGYNEQFF; cdr3_nt: TGCGCCAGCAGCTCCGGACTAGCGGGGTACAATGAGCAGTTCTTC
clone_size: -; v_call: TRBV27; d_call: TRBD2; j_call: TRBJ2-7; cdr3_aa: CASSPQRDHYEQYF; cdr3_nt: TGTGCCAGCAGTCCCCAGCGGGACCATTACGAGCAGTACTTC
clone_size: -; v_call: TRBV6-5; d_call: -; j_call: TRBJ1-2; cdr3_aa: CASSYGGQGGYGYTF; cdr3_nt: TGTGCCAGCAGTTATGGAGGCCAGGGAGGCTATGGCTACACCTTC
clone_size: -; v_call: TRBV2; d_call: -; j_call: TRBJ2-3; cdr3_aa: CASSEARGLGSTDTQYF; cdr3_nt: TGTGCCAGCAGTGAAGCTAGGGGACTGGGGAGCACAGATACGCAGTATTTT
clone_size: -; v_call: TRBV11-2; d_call: -; j_call: TRBJ1-1; cdr3_aa: CASSFPLPGTAAFF; cdr3_nt: TGTGCCAGCAGCTTTCCTCTTCCGGGGACGGCTGCTTTCTTT
clone_size: -; v_call: TRBV5-4; d_call: TRBD2; j_call: TRBJ2-7; cdr3_aa: CASSSAGGRAFEQYF; cdr3_nt: TGTGCCAGCAGCTCAGCTGGCGGGAGGGCCTTCGAGCAGTACTTC
clone_size: -; v_call: TRBV2; d_call: TRBD1; j_call: TRBJ1-2; cdr3_aa: CASTVETGNYGYTF; cdr3_nt: TGTGCCAGCACGGTTGAGACAGGGAACTATGGCTACACCTTC
clone_size: -; v_call: TRBV5-5; d_call: TRBD2; j_call: TRBJ2-7; cdr3_aa: CASSITPTSGYEQYF; cdr3_nt: TGTGCCAGCAGCATTACCCCAACTAGCGGCTACGAGCAGTACTTC
clone_size: few; v_call: TRBV5-1; d_call: TRBD1; j_call: TRBJ1-1; cdr3_aa: CASSPGQVNTEAFF; cdr3_nt: TGCGCCAGCAGCCCGGGACAGGTGAACACTGAAGCTTTCTTT
clone_size: -; v_call: TRBV21-1; d_call: -; j_call: TRBJ2-3; cdr3_aa: CASSKDGTLGYF; cdr3_nt: TGTGCCAGCAGCAAAGATGGGACCCTGGGGTATTTT
clone_size: -; v_call: TRBV2; d_call: -; j_call: TRBJ2-3; cdr3_aa: CASSEVWPSRTDTQYF; cdr3_nt: TGTGCCAGCAGTGAAGTATGGCCTTCTCGCACAGATACGCAGTATTTT
clone_size: -; v_call: TRBV5-8; d_call: -; j_call: TRBJ1-6; cdr3_aa: CASSPGRSSYNSPLHF; cdr3_nt: TGTGCCAGCAGCCCCGGTAGGAGCTCCTATAATTCACCCCTCCACTTT
clone_size: -; v_call: TRBV4-1; d_call: -; j_call: TRBJ2-1; cdr3_aa: CASSQDRNRGYNEQFF; cdr3_nt: TGCGCCAGCAGCCAAGATCGGAACAGAGGGTACAATGAGCAGTTCTTC
clone_size: -; v_call: TRBV5-1; d_call: TRBD1; j_call: TRBJ1-1; cdr3_aa: CASSSGQGLMAFF; cdr3_nt: TGCGCCAGCAGCTCCGGACAGGGTCTCATGGCTTTCTTT
clone_size: -; v_call: TRBV28; d_call: -; j_call: TRBJ1-2; cdr3_aa: CASSSQLGMGGYTF; cdr3_nt: TGTGCCAGCAGCTCCCAGCTCGGGATGGGGGGCTACACCTTC
clone_size: -; v_call: TRBV5-5; d_call: -; j_call: TRBJ2-7; cdr3_aa: CASSLQHLVTRGEQYF; cdr3_nt: TGTGCCAGCAGCTTGCAGCATTTAGTTACACGGGGCGAGCAGTACTTC
clone_size: -; v_call: TRBV6-5; d_call: -; j_call: TRBJ1-2; cdr3_aa: CASSYGGQGSGYTF; cdr3_nt: TGTGCCAGCAGTTATGGGGGGCAAGGGTCGGGCTACACCTTC
clone_size: -; v_call: TRBV16; d_call: TRBD1; j_call: TRBJ1-4; cdr3_aa: CASSRRGATNEKLFF; cdr3_nt: TGTGCCAGCAGCCGCAGGGGGGCGACTAATGAAAAACTGTTTTTT
clone_size: -; v_call: TRBV18; d_call: TRBD1; j_call: TRBJ1-3; cdr3_aa: CASSSDRASGNTIYF; cdr3_nt: TGTGCCAGCTCATCGGACAGGGCCTCTGGAAACACCATATATTTT
clone_size: -; v_call: TRBV5-1; d_call: TRBD1; j_call: TRBJ1-1; cdr3_aa: CASRREGTANTEAFF; cdr3_nt: TGCGCCAGCCGTCGAGAGGGGACAGCAAACACTGAAGCTTTCTTT
clone_size: -; v_call: TRBV14; d_call: TRBD2; j_call: TRBJ2-3; cdr3_aa: CASSQTSGGVTDTQYF; cdr3_nt: TGTGCCAGCAGCCAGACTAGCGGGGGAGTCACAGATACGCAGTATTTT
clone_size: -; v_call: TRBV11-1; d_call: -; j_call: TRBJ2-7; cdr3_aa: CASSRESTNSYEQYF; cdr3_nt: TGTGCCAGCAGCCGAGAGTCTACAAACTCCTACGAGCAGTACTTC
clone_size: few; v_call: TRBV27; d_call: TRBD2; j_call: TRBJ2-3; cdr3_aa: CASSSSGSTDTQYF; cdr3_nt: TGTGCCAGCAGTTCTAGCGGGAGCACAGATACGCAGTATTTT
clone_size: -; v_call: TRBV7-9; d_call: -; j_call: TRBJ2-3; cdr3_aa: CASSPRLGRTSPDTQYF; cdr3_nt: TGTGCCAGCAGCCCCCGGCTGGGCAGGACGTCCCCAGATACGCAGTATTTT
clone_size: -; v_call: TRBV4-1; d_call: -; j_call: TRBJ1-1; cdr3_aa: CASSQVGGRLAEAFF; cdr3_nt: TGCGCCAGCAGCCAGGTAGGAGGCCGGCTCGCTGAAGCTTTCTTT
clone_size: -; v_call: TRBV6-5; d_call: TRBD2; j_call: TRBJ2-5; cdr3_aa: CASRVAGGPGETQYF; cdr3_nt: TGTGCCAGCAGAGTAGCGGGAGGGCCGGGAGAGACCCAGTACTTC
clone_size: -; v_call: TRBV9; d_call: TRBD1; j_call: TRBJ2-7; cdr3_aa: CASSPRQGWYEQYF; cdr3_nt: TGTGCCAGCAGCCCCCGACAGGGGTGGTACGAGCAGTACTTC
clone_size: -; v_call: TRBV28; d_call: -; j_call: TRBJ1-4; cdr3_aa: CASSFKYTFLKGTNEKLFF; cdr3_nt: TGTGCCAGCAGTTTTAAATATACGTTCTTAAAGGGTACTAATGAAAAACTGTTTTTT
clone_size: -; v_call: TRBV5-6; d_call: -; j_call: TRBJ2-2; cdr3_aa: CASSLLVTGNTGELFF; cdr3_nt: TGTGCCAGCAGCTTGCTGGTGACAGGCAACACCGGGGAGCTGTTTTTT